This T cell receptor beta chain was identified in a study of naive and memory T cell subsets. Both TRBC1 and TRBC2 were covered by a beta constant-region primer of two equimolar oligonucleotides. MiXCR was run by TCRdb on the UMI-ligation and nested PCR reads, yielding one entry per CDR3 protein. The sample yields approximately 140,000 distinct CDR3 sequences, 17% seen once. This CDR3 contains 16 residues. Germline V CDR1 and CDR2: SGHTA, FQGNSA. The ends were cut back, 5 bases at V and 4 bases at J, with 18 bases in the middle. The sequenced sample consisted of naive CD4+ T cells from blood. This receptor was identified in a human donor in good health. The chain recombines TRBV7-2 with TRBJ1-3, with a possible D match to TRBD1 (5 bases). DNA of the CDR3: TGTGCCAGCAGCCAATCGACAGCAGTGACCGGAAACACCATATATTTT. Protein: CASSQSTAVTGNTIYF.